The next 10 T cell receptor beta chains were all read from a single sample in a study of blood T cell repertoires in COVID-19. Using immunoSEQ multiplex PCR, the repertoire was profiled, and TCRdb retains in-frame clones only, with some absent. This table has 250,000 or so clones, roughly 87% appearing once. The sequencing input was peripheral blood. The receptors shown here come from a woman aged 35 to 49 who had recovered from COVID-19.

The CDR3 here is CASSPTLHRDDYGYTF. CDR3 bases: TGCGCCAGCAGCCCGACACTCCACAGGGATGACTATGGCTACACCTTC. The J gene is TRBJ1-2, the V gene TRBV4-3; maybe TRBD1 (6 bases). The CDR3 runs 16 residues. The germline gives CDR1 LGHNA, CDR2 YSLEER. V was clipped by 4 bases and J by 3 bases, with 18 bases between them.

The chain is built from TRBV28 and TRBJ2-5; 7 nucleotides match TRBD2. CDR1 is MDHEN and CDR2 is SYDVKM in the germline V gene. CDR3 length: 16 amino acids. V lost 2 bases to trimming and J lost 5 bases; unmatched junction nucleotides: 11. The CDR3 sequence: CASSLELSAGRETQYF. Written as DNA, the CDR3 is TGTGCCAGCAGTTTAGAATTGTCAGCGGGGAGGGAGACCCAGTACTTC.

The chain's CDR3 is CAISEPNRNTGELFF. DNA of the CDR3: TGTGCCATCAGTGAGCCGAACAGGAACACCGGGGAGCTGTTTTTT. The chain is built from TRBV10-3 and TRBJ2-2; D gene uncertain. V was pared by 2 bases and J by 1 base, with 8 bases between. CDR3 length equals 15 residues. Germline CDR1 and CDR2: ENHRY and SYGVKD.

Comment on this clone: The sample carries other DNA sequences with the same CDR3. The rearrangement joins TRBV10-1 to TRBJ2-5, with a tentative D call TRBD1 (6 bases). CDR3 size: 13 residues. The V gene's germline CDR1 is WNHNN and CDR2 SYGVQD (reference sequence). The germline V and J ends were trimmed by 6 bases and 1 base, with 9 bases remaining between them. CDR3 nucleotides: TGCGCCAGCAGCCGGGACATCCAAGAGACCCAGTACTTC. It yields the protein CASSRDIQETQYF.

This chain links TRBV18 with TRBJ1-1; D may be TRBD1 (6 bases). Germline V gene sequence: CDR1 KGHSH, CDR2 LQKENI. With 1 base removed from V and 0 bases from J, the gap between germline ends came to 15 bases. The CDR3 consists of 17 residues. The CDR3 bases are TGTGCCAGCTCACCACTCCGTCCCGAGGGGGTGAACACTGAAGCTTTCTTT. Residues: CASSPLRPEGVNTEAFF.

This rearrangement joins TRBV11-3 to TRBJ2-1, with 8 positions matching TRBD2. The V gene's germline CDR1 is SGHNT and CDR2 YENEEA. J lost 3 bases, V lost 4 bases, and 8 bases had no gene match. CDR3 size: 16 residues. In DNA form, the CDR3 reads TGTGCCAGCAGCTCCAGCGCGGGACTAGACTACAATGAGCAGTTCTTC. This sequence encodes CASSSSAGLDYNEQFF.

The chain is built from TRBV6-5 and TRBJ2-5, with 12 bases that match TRBD2. J lost 2 bases, V lost 4 bases, and 2 bases had no gene match. Germline loops: CDR1 MNHEY, CDR2 SVGAGI. This CDR3 has 15 residues. DNA of the CDR3: TGTGCCAGCAGTTTCGGGACTAGCGGGCAAGAGACCCAGTACTTC. It yields the protein CASSFGTSGQETQYF.

The rearrangement uses TRBV2 and TRBJ2-1, with 13 bases matching TRBD2. Germline trimming cut 3 bases from V and 8 bases from J; bases unmatched to any gene: 4. The CDR3 spans 15 residues. The germline V gene encodes CDR1 SNHLY and CDR2 FYNNEI. CDR3 coding DNA: TGTGCCAGCAGTGAGGGACTAGCGGGGATACATGAGCAGTTCTTC. It translates to CASSEGLAGIHEQFF.

The chain carries TRBV2 and TRBJ2-3; no clear D gene. CDR3 length: 12 amino acids. Trimming pared 6 bases from V and 3 bases from J, leaving 7 bases between. Germline V lookup: CDR1 SNHLY, CDR2 FYNNEI. CDR3 region: CASSVTTDTQYF. DNA of the CDR3: TGTGCCAGCAGCGTAACAACAGATACGCAGTATTTT.

V is TRBV2 and J is TRBJ2-7; no reliable D call. With 1 base removed from V and 0 bases from J, the gap between germline ends came to 7 bases. The CDR3 consists of 14 residues. Looked up from germline, CDR1 is SNHLY and CDR2 is FYNNEI. DNA for the CDR3: TGTGCCAGCAGTGAAGTGGCTAGCTCCTACGAGCAGTACGTC. Amino acids: CASSEVASSYEQYV.